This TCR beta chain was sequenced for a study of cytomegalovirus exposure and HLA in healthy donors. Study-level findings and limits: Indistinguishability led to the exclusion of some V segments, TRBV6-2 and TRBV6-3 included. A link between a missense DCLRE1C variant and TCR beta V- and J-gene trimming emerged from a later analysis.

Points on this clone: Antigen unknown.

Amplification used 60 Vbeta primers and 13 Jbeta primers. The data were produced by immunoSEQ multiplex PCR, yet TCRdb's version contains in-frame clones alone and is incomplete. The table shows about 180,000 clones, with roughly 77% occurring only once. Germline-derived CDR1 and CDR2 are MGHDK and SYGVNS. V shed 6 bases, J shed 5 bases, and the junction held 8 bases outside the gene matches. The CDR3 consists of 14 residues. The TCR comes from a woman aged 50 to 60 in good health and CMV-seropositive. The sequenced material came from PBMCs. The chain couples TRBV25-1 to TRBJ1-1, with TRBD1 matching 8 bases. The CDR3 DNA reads TGTGCCAGCAGCCTGACAGGGGCGCTGACTGAAGCTTTCTTT. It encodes CASSLTGALTEAFF.